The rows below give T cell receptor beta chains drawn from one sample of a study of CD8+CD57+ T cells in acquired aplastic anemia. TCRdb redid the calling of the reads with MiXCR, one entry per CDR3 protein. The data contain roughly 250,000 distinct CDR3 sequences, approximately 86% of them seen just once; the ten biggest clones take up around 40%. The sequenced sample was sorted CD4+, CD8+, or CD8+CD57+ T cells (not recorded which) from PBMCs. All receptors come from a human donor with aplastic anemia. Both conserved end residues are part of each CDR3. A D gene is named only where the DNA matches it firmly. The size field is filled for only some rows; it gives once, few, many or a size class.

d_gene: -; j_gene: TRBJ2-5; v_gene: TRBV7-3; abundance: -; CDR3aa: CASRRRTEPVAHYF; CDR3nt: TGTGCCAGCAGAAGACGCACCGAGCCCGTTGCCCACTACTTC
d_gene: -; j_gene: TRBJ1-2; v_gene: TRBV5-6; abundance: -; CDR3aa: CASSATEDYGYTF; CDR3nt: TGTGCCAGCAGCGCGACGGAAGACTATGGCTACACCTTC
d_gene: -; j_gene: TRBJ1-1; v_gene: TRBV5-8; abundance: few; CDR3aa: CASSLTLTGNTEAFF; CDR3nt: TGTGCCAGCAGCTTAACTCTCACAGGGAACACTGAAGCTTTCTTT
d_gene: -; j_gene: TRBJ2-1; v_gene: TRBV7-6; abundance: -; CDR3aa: CASSLEEFRSEQFF; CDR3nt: TGTGCCAGCAGCTTAGAGGAGTTCCGGTCCGAGCAGTTCTTC
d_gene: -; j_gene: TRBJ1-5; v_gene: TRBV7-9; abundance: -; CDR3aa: CASSLAGGGTVQPQHF; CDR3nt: TGTGCCAGTAGCTTAGCGGGGGGGGGGACCGTACAGCCCCAGCATTTT
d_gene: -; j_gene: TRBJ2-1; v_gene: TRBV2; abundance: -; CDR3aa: CASGDGVTGRLYF; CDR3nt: TGTGCCAGCGGGGACGGAGTCACAGGTAGGCTGTATTTT
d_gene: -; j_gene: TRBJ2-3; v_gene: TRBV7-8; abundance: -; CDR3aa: CASGDAGTHDTYF; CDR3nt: TGTGCCAGCGGCGACGCGGGCACACACGATACGTATTTT
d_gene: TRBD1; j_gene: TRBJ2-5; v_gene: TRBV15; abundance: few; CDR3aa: CATSRVTGKLETQYF; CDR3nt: TGTGCCACCAGCAGAGTGACAGGGAAGTTAGAGACCCAGTACTTC
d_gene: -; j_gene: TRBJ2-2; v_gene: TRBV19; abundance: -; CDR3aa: CASKAGSLETGELFF; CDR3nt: TGTGCCAGCAAGGCGGGGTCCCTGGAAACCGGGGAGCTGTTTTTT
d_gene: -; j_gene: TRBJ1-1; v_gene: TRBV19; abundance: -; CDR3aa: CASRTVMNTEAFF; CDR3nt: TGTGCCAGTCGGACAGTCATGAACACTGAGGCTTTCTTT
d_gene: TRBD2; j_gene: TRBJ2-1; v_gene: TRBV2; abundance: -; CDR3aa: CASSLRVAGHYEQCF; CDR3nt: TGTGCCAGCAGCCTACGGGTAGCGGGCCACTATGAGCAGTGCTTC
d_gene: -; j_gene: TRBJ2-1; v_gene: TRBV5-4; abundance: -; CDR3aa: CASSFTTGGTYNEQFF; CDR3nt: TGTGCCAGCAGCTTTACTACCGGGGGAACCTACAATGAGCAGTTCTTC
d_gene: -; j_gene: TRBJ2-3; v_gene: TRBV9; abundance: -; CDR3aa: CASSVGVSRNPPYF; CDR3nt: TGTGCCAGCAGCGTAGGGGTCTCGAGAAATCCGCCGTATTTT
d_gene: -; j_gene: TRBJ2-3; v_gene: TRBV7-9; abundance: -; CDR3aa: CASSLAAGDHTHTF; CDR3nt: TGTGCCAGCAGCCTCGCGGCAGGGGATCACACACATACTTTT
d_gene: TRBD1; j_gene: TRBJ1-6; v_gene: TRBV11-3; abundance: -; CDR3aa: CASSLDLTGNSYNSPLHF; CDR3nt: TGTGCCAGCAGCTTAGATCTGACAGGGAACTCCTATAATTCACCCCTCCACTTT
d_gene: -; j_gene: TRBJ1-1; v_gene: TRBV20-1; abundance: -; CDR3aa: CSARAPPARAMNTEAFF; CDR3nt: TGCAGTGCTAGAGCACCCCCAGCGCGCGCCATGAACACTGAAGCTTTCTTT
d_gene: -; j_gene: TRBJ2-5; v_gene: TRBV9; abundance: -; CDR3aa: CASSSGSDTQYSQYF; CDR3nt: TGTGCCAGCAGCTCAGGGTCAGATACGCAGTATTCCCAGTACTTC
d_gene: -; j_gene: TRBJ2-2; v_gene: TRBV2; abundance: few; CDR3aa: CASSVLIGTGELFF; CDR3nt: TGTGCCAGCAGTGTTTTAATCGGAACCGGGGAGCTGTTTTTT
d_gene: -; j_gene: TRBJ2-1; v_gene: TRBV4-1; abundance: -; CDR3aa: CASSLVDSTYNEQFF; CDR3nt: TGTGCCAGCAGCTTAGTAGACTCAACCTACAATGAGCAGTTCTTC
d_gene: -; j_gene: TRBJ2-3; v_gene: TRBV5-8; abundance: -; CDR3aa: CASRGGDADTQYF; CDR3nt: TGTGCCAGCAGGGGGGGCGATGCAGATACGCAGTATTTT
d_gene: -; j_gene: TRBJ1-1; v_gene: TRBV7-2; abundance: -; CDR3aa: CASSLLGPDTMSSFF; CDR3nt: TGTGCCAGCAGCCTCCTGGGACCAGACACAATGAGCAGTTTCTTT
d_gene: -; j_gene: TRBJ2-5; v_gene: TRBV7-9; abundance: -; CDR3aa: CASSLAGSHEENVYF; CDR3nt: TGTGCCAGCAGCTTAGCGGGTAGCCACGAGGAGAACGTCTACTTC
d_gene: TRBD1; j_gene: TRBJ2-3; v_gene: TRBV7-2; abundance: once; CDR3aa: CASTYSSRGTGDTQYF; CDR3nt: TGTGCCAGCACCTACTCATCCCGAGGGACAGGGGATACGCAGTATTTT
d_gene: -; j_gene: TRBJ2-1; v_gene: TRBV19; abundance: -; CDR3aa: CASSLARTANTEQFF; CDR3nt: TGTGCCAGCAGTTTAGCTAGGACAGCCAACACTGAACAGTTCTTC
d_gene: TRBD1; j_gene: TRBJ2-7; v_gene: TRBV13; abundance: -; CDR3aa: CASSLVYTGVSYEQYF; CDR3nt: TGTGCCAGCAGCCTCGTTTACACAGGGGTGTCCTACGAGCAGTACTTC
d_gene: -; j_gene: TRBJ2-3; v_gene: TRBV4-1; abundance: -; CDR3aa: CASSHAGWGSHEQYF; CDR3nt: TGCGCCAGCAGCCATGCTGGTTGGGGTTCGCACGAGCAGTATTTT
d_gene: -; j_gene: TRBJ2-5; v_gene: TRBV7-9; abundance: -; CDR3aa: CASSRAGSHGANVF; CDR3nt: TGTGCCAGCAGCAGAGCCGGCAGCCACGGGGCCAACGTCTTC
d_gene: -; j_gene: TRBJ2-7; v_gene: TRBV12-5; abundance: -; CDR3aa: CASGPGKVEQYF; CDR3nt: TGTGCTAGTGGCCCCGGCAAGGTCGAGCAGTACTTC
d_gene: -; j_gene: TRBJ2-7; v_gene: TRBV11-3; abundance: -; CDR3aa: CASSSDSNNDEQYF; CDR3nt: TGTGCCAGCAGCTCCGATTCGAACAATGACGAGCAGTACTTC
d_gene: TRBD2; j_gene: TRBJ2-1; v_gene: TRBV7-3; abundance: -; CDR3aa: CASSSRTSGGTYEQFF; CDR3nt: TGTGCCAGCAGCTCCCGGACTAGCGGGGGGACCTACGAGCAGTTCTTC
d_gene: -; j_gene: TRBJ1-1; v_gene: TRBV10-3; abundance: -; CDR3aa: CAISDGMNTEAFF; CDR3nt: TGTGCCATCAGTGACGGCATGAACACTGAAGCTTTCTTT
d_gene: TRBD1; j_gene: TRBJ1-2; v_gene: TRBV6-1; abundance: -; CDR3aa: CASNDKKTGGADYGYTF; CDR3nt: TGTGCCAGCAATGACAAGAAAACAGGGGGCGCCGACTATGGCTACACCTTC
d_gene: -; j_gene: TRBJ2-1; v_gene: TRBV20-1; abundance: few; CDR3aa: CSARAGTTFFF; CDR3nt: TGCAGTGCTAGAGCTGGGACAACGTTTTTCTTC
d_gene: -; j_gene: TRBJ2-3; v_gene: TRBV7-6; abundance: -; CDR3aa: CASSLAAAPYNEQF; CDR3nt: TGTGCCAGCAGCTTAGCAGCGGCTCCCTACAATGAGCAGTTT